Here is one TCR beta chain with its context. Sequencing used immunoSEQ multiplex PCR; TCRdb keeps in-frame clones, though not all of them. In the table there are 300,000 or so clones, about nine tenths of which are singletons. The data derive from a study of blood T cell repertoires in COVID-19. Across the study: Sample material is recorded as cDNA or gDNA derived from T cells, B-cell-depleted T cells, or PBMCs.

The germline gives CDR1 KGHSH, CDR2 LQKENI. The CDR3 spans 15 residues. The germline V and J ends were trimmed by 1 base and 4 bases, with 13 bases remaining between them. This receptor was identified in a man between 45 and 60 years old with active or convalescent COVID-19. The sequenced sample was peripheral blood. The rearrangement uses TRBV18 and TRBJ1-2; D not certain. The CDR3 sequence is CASSPQAEGAYGYTF. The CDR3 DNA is TGTGCCAGCTCACCACAGGCGGAGGGAGCCTATGGCTACACCTTC.